This passage covers 17 T cell receptor beta chains from one sample sequenced in a study of shared clonotypes between healthy human individuals. TCRdb keeps only in-frame clones here, not all; method: immunoSEQ multiplex PCR. The table shows 450,000 to 550,000 clones, with less than 85% occurring only once. The specimen was PBMCs. The receptors shown here come from a woman aged 40 to 50 in good health. Some clones in this sample may be carry-over from other donors' samples.

Turning to this clone: The same CDR3 also results from other DNA sequences found in this sample. V is TRBV18 and J is TRBJ2-1; 11 nucleotides align to TRBD2. The trim removed 2 bases at V and 10 bases at J, leaving 4 bases unmatched. The CDR3 has 14 amino acids. Germline lookup yields CDR1 KGHSH and CDR2 LQKENI. DNA for the CDR3: TGTGCCAGCTCACCAGGGCTAGCGGGAGGCGAGCAGTTCTTC. Translation gives CASSPGLAGGEQFF.

The CDR3 loop reads CAWSSWGRNTEAFF. As DNA, the CDR3 is TGTGCCTGGAGTAGCTGGGGGCGAAACACTGAAGCTTTCTTT. The V call is TRBV30, the J call TRBJ1-1, with D perhaps matching TRBD1 (6 bases). Germline CDR1 GTSNPN, CDR2 SVGIG (reference sequence). Deletions cut 2 bases from V and 2 bases from J, with 12 bases between. The CDR3 consists of 14 residues.

The chain employs TRBV5-1 and TRBJ2-1; 9 bases are a match to TRBD2. Germline V CDR1 and CDR2: SGHRS, YFSETQ. The V segment lost 1 base and the J segment 7 bases; nucleotides outside the gene matches: 6. The CDR3 extends over 15 amino acids. The CDR3 DNA reads as TGCGCCAGCAGCTTGAGTAATAGCGGGAGAAATGAGCAGTTCTTC. Translating gives CASSLSNSGRNEQFF.

The chain employs TRBV6-1 and TRBJ2-5; D perhaps matches TRBD1 (6 bases). This CDR3 has 14 residues. Trimming took 7 bases from V and 1 from J, leaving 13 bases between them. CDR1 is MNHNS and CDR2 is SASEGT in the germline V gene. CDR3 DNA sequence: TGTGCCAGCAATCCTTCGACAGGCCAAGAGACCCAGTACTTC. As protein: CASNPSTGQETQYF.

The V and J genes are TRBV27 and TRBJ1-4; D is uncertain. This CDR3 region has 15 residues. Germline V gives CDR1 MNHEY, CDR2 SMNVEV (reference sequence). Trimming took 5 bases from V and 8 from J, leaving 18 bases between them. The CDR3 DNA is TGTGCCAGCAGTGCCTGGGGTGAGGGCTGGGAAAAACTGTTTTTT. Protein: CASSAWGEGWEKLFF.

J is TRBJ2-1 and V is TRBV29-1; D unclear. This CDR3 has 13 residues. Trimming shortened V by 7 bases and J by 7 bases, and 17 bases separated the two germline ends. Per the germline V gene, CDR1 is SQVTM and CDR2 is ANQGSEA. The CDR3 region is CSETGTGANEQFF. The DNA for the CDR3 is TGCAGCGAAACTGGTACTGGAGCGAATGAGCAGTTCTTC.

As concerns this clone: The junction departs from germline at one end; a sequencing error may be responsible. This sample includes further DNA sequences coding for the same CDR3. V usage is TRBV27 and J usage is TRBJ1-1; D unclear. This CDR3 contains 11 residues. Germline-derived CDR1 and CDR2 are MNHEY and SMNVEV (reference sequence). The CDR3 sequence is CASGRNTEAFF. CDR3 nucleotides: TGTGCCTCGGGGAGGAACACTGAAGCTTTTTTT.

The gene calls are TRBV5-4 and TRBJ2-7; 9 bases fit TRBD1. The CDR3 contains 14 residues. The V gene's germline CDR1 is SGHNT and CDR2 YYREEE (reference sequence). V dropped 2 bases and J dropped 7; count of bases not matched to a gene: 7. The CDR3 coding sequence is TGTGCCAGCAGCTTAACAGGGGGCTCTTGGGAGCAGTACTTC. It encodes CASSLTGGSWEQYF.

This sequence joins TRBV19 and TRBJ2-1, with 9 bases fitting TRBD2. V lost 7 bases and J lost 5; bases outside the gene matches: 12. In germline, CDR1 is LNHDA, CDR2 SQIVND (reference sequence). There are 16 residues in the CDR3. CDR3 amino acids: CASNRLAVGGNNEQFF. The CDR3 DNA reads as TGTGCCAGTAACCGACTAGCGGTTGGGGGAAACAATGAGCAGTTCTTC.

V is TRBV4-1 and J is TRBJ1-4; no reliable D call. This CDR3 has 18 residues. Germline assignment: CDR1 MGHRA and CDR2 YSYEKL. V lost 2 bases and J lost 3, with 19 bases in between. CDR3 loop: CASSQRSVWQAPNEKLFF. Here the CDR3 DNA reads TGCGCCAGCAGCCAAAGGTCTGTCTGGCAGGCCCCTAATGAAAAACTGTTTTTT.

The CDR3 protein is CASSLAQGGEKLFF. CDR3 sequence (DNA): TGTGCCAGCAGCTTAGCCCAGGGAGGGGAAAAACTGTTTTTT. The chain employs TRBV7-9 and TRBJ1-4; D possibly corresponds to TRBD1 (5 bases). The CDR3 is 14 residues long. Between the trimmed V and J ends, which lost 0 bases and 8 bases, there was a span of 10 bases. Germline lookup yields CDR1 SEHNR and CDR2 FQNEAQ (reference sequence).

The chain couples TRBV4-3 to TRBJ2-5, with unresolved D. The J call could be wrong; TRBJ2-7 is a better fit for the DNA end. CDR1 and CDR2 (germline): LGHNA, YSLEER. The CDR3 sequence is 14 residues long. CDR3 residues: CASSQDGRANEQYF. The CDR3 DNA follows: TGCGCCAGCAGCCAAGATGGTAGGGCTAACGAGCAGTACTTC.

The CDR3 bases are TGCGCCAGCAGCCCGGAAGGGGGGCCCTATGAGCAGTTCTTC. It codes for CASSPEGGPYEQFF. The chain uses TRBV5-1 and TRBJ2-1; D is perhaps TRBD1 or TRBD2 (6 bases each). The V end was cut by 4 bases, the J end by 8 bases, with 16 bases between. Germline assignment: CDR1 SGHRS and CDR2 YFSETQ. The CDR3 is 14 amino acids. The complete variable domain, with remaining parts taken from reference TRBV5-1 and TRBJ2-1, reads KAGVTQTPRYLIKTRGQQVTLSCSPISGHRSVSWYQQTPGQGLQFLFEYFSETQRNKGNFPGRFSGRQFSNSRSEMNVSTLELGDSALYLCASSPEGGPYEQFFGPGTRLTVL.

The V and J genes are TRBV19 and TRBJ1-1, with D possibly being TRBD1 (5 bases). The germline V gene encodes CDR1 LNHDA and CDR2 SQIVND (reference sequence). V lost 3 bases and J 7 bases, leaving 12 bases between the germline ends. The CDR3 has 13 residues. The CDR3 nucleotides read TGTGCCAGTAGTATTATGGTGGGGGATGAAGCTTTCTTT. Translating it yields CASSIMVGDEAFF.

The rearrangement uses TRBV27 and TRBJ2-7; TRBD1 matches 11 bases. J gave up 5 bases and V 5 bases, and 11 bases lay outside the gene matches. The germline CDR1 and CDR2 sequences are MNHEY and SMNVEV (reference sequence). The CDR3 consists of 16 residues. The CDR3 nucleotides read TGTGCCAGCAGTAAAGTCTGGGGACAGGGGGTCCACGAGCAGTACTTC. Amino acid sequence: CASSKVWGQGVHEQYF.

This chain connects TRBV7-8 to TRBJ2-1; D gene ambiguous. V lost 1 base to trimming and J lost 12 bases, with 10 bases between them. CDR3 length equals 12 residues. Per germline, CDR1 SGHVS and CDR2 FQNEAQ. The CDR3 protein is CASSLVRASQFF. DNA for the CDR3: TGTGCCAGCAGCTTAGTAAGGGCGTCGCAGTTCTTC.

This clone appeared a few times. The chain joins TRBV29-1 to TRBJ2-2; maybe TRBD2 (6 bases). V lost 4 bases, J lost 4 bases, and 16 bases lay in between. The CDR3 runs 15 residues. Germline V gene lookup returns CDR1 SQVTM and CDR2 ANQGSEA. The CDR3 DNA is TGCAGCGTTGGACCGGGACTGATTTCCACCGGGGAGCTGTTTTTT. Amino acid sequence: CSVGPGLISTGELFF.